This TCR beta chain was sequenced for a study of cytomegalovirus exposure and HLA in healthy donors. The CDR3 covers 14 residues. Germline values: CDR1 LGHNA, CDR2 YNFKEQ. Trimming pared 0 bases from V and 4 bases from J, leaving 9 bases between. PCR was performed using 60 Vbeta and 13 Jbeta primers. TCRdb's table, derived via immunoSEQ multiplex PCR, lists solely in-frame clones and lacks some. The table lists some 170,000 clones, about four fifths of them singletons. The chain combines TRBV4-2 with TRBJ1-2; possibly TRBD1 for D (6 bases). Sequenced sample: PBMCs. The TCR comes from a woman aged 18-29 years in good health and CMV-seropositive. CDR3 amino acids: CASSQDTGTYGYTF. As DNA, the CDR3 is TGTGCCAGCAGCCAAGACACAGGGACCTATGGCTACACCTTC.